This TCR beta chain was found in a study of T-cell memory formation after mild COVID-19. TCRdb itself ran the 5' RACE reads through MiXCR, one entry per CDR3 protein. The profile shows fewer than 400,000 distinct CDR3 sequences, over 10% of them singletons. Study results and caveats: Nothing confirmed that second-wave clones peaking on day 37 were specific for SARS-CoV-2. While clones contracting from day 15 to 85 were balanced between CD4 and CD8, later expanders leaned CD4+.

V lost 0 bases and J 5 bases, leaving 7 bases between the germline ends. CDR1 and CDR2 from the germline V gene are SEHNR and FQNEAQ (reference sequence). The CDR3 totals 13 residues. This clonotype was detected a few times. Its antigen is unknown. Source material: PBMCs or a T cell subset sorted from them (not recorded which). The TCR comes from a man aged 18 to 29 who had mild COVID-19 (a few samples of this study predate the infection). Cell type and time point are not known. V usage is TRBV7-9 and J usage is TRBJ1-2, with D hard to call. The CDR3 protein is CASSLANFYGYTF. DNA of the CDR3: TGTGCCAGCAGCTTAGCCAATTTTTATGGCTACACCTTC.